Sequencing of this T cell receptor (beta chain) was carried out in a study of tumor-infiltrating lymphocytes in primary liver carcinoma. Study as a whole: Patients of both sexes were 30 to 69 years old. Study-level points and caveats: Tumor tissue displayed a significantly greater top-250-clone fraction than blood (p = 0.039). Whereas tumor region pairs overlapped more, tumor-adjacent and tumor-blood pairs overlapped less.

Extraction of RNA together with DNA used roughly 20-33 mg of unsorted bulk tissue. At sampling, these chronic HBV carriers had received no treatment. This CDR3 is 14 amino acids long. TCR beta cDNA came from approximately 540 ng total RNA, primed with a constant-region primer. Employing slightly modified ARM-PCR, three nested multiplex PCR rounds were run, and these gave rise to the TCR beta libraries. The two initial PCR rounds, roughly 11 cycles each, used TRBV1-TRBV30 forward and C-beta reverse primers. TCRdb re-derived calls from the multiplex PCR reads in MiXCR, one entry per CDR3 protein. The sample has fewer than 50,000 distinct CDR3 sequences, roughly 73% seen once. Of note for this clonotype: Antigen unknown. One junction end does not reproduce the germline sequence, and a read error may be involved.

This TCR was sampled from a woman in her twenties or thirties with primary liver carcinoma and hepatitis B virus infection. This chain uses TRBV12-3 or TRBV12-4 with TRBJ2-2; perhaps D is TRBD1 or TRBD2 (5 bases each). Sequencing used tumor-adjacent normal liver tissue. CDR3 sequence reads: CASSPWWGAGKLFF. CDR3 in DNA: TGTGCCAGCAGCCCATGGTGGGGCGCCGGGAAGCTGTTTTTC.